Sequencing of this T cell receptor beta chain was carried out in a study of cytomegalovirus exposure and HLA in healthy donors. In the study overall: Of the donors genotyped, approximately 430 in all, 81% fell in the Caucasian-associated ancestry cluster.

The CDR3 is 15 amino acids. V gave up 1 base and J gave up 1 base; unmatched junction bases: 4. The germline gives CDR1 SGHRS, CDR2 YFSETQ. The study ran its PCR with 60 Vbeta and 13 Jbeta primers. TCRdb's table, derived via immunoSEQ multiplex PCR, lists solely in-frame clones and lacks some. The sample data list around 150,000 clones. The J gene is TRBJ2-5, the V gene TRBV5-1; 7 bases align to TRBD2. The origin of this receptor is a man aged 35-49 years in good health and CMV-seronegative. Sequencing input: PBMCs. The CDR3 reads CASSLTSVGQETQYF. CDR3 bases: TGCGCCAGCAGCTTGACTAGCGTTGGCCAAGAGACCCAGTACTTC.